A single sample gave rise to the 23 T cell receptor beta chains below, sequenced in a study of radiation and T cells in renal cell carcinoma. Produced via immunoSEQ multiplex PCR; TCRdb's table is partial and in-frame only. In the table there are around 170,000 clones, about 87% of which are singletons. The time point was: blood 4 weeks post-SBRT, at nephrectomy. Treatment reported: 15 Gy SBRT to primary tumor, nephrectomy 4 weeks later. This sample comprised blood, obtained from a patient whose treatment included radiotherapy and nephrectomy. These receptor sequences come from a woman aged 50 to 60 with renal cell carcinoma.

This clone was counted a single time. This chain connects TRBV4-3 to TRBJ2-3; D unclear. CDR3 size: 14 residues. The V gene lost 1 base and the J gene lost 4 bases, with 9 bases spanning the gap. The germline gives CDR1 LGHNA, CDR2 YSLEER. The DNA for the CDR3 is TGCGCCAGCAGCCAAGGTGTAGTCCCAGATACGCAGTATTTT. Translation: CASSQGVVPDTQYF.

This clone was recorded once. The chain couples TRBV6-5 to TRBJ1-2; D is unresolved. Germline V gives CDR1 MNHEY, CDR2 SVGAGI. The V and J ends lost 5 bases and 8 bases respectively, with 15 bases between them. The length of the CDR3 is 13 residues. The CDR3 here is CASSPRAGGGYTF. The CDR3 bases are TGTGCCAGCAGTCCGCGGGCAGGAGGAGGCTACACCTTC.

The rearrangement links TRBV15 to TRBJ1-5; 12 positions match TRBD1. The V and J ends lost 3 bases and 2 bases, in that order; junction bases with no gene match: 8. CDR3 size: 18 residues. CDR1 is LNHNV and CDR2 is YYDKDF in the germline V gene (reference sequence). In DNA form, the CDR3 reads TGTGCCACCAGCAGGGCGGGACAGGGGGCGATGGGCAATCAGCCCCAGCATTTT. This gives the protein CATSRAGQGAMGNQPQHF.

J is TRBJ2-2 and V is TRBV10-2, with 7 bases identical to TRBD1. J lost 6 bases, V lost 2 bases, and 0 bases had no gene match. Germline V gene sequence: CDR1 WSHSY, CDR2 SAAADI. CDR3 length equals 13 residues. The CDR3, as DNA: TGCGCCAGCAGTGAGGACAGGGCCGGGGAGCTGTTTTTT. Its protein is CASSEDRAGELFF.

The DNA of the CDR3 is TGTGCCAGCAGTGAATCCGGGACAGGCATGCGGCCCCAGCATTTT. Translation gives CASSESGTGMRPQHF. The chain carries TRBV25-1 and TRBJ1-5; 8 nucleotides agree with TRBD1. This CDR3 comprises 15 residues. Trimming cost V 1 base and J 9 bases; bases outside gene matches: 8. Germline assignment: CDR1 MGHDK and CDR2 SYGVNS. Using reference TRBV25-1 and TRBJ1-5 for the parts outside the CDR3, the full variable domain is EADIYQTPRYLVIGTGKKITLECSQTMGHDKMYWYQQDPGMELHLIHYSYGVNSTEKGDLSSESTVSRIRTEHFPLTLESARPSHTSQYLCASSESGTGMRPQHFGDGTRLSIL.

This chain links TRBV11-3 with TRBJ1-1; D remains unclear. V was clipped by 5 bases and J by 1 base, with 5 bases between them. Germline V gene data show CDR1 as SGHNT and CDR2 as YENEEA. The CDR3 is made up of 12 amino acids. The CDR3 spells CASSGQNTEAFF. In DNA, the CDR3 is TGTGCCAGCAGCGGGCAGAACACTGAAGCTTTCTTT.

The CDR3 reads CASRRTGGDPEAFF. CDR3 nucleotides: TGTGCCAGCAGACGGACAGGGGGCGACCCTGAAGCTTTCTTT. The rearrangement joins TRBV2 to TRBJ1-1; 11 positions agree with TRBD1. The length of the CDR3 is 14 residues. Per the germline V gene, CDR1 is SNHLY and CDR2 is FYNNEI. Losses at the gene ends were 6 bases for V and 6 bases for J; bases not matched to a gene: 6.

CDR3 protein: CSVLTGSSSYNEQFF. The DNA of the CDR3 is TGCAGCGTACTGACAGGGAGTAGCTCCTACAATGAGCAGTTCTTC. The chain has TRBV29-1 and TRBJ2-1; TRBD1 matches 7 bases. The CDR3 length is 15 residues. The germline V gene has CDR1 SQVTM and CDR2 ANQGSEA. V lost 6 bases to trimming and J lost 0 bases; unmatched junction nucleotides: 8.

V is TRBV28 and J is TRBJ1-1; 8 positions match TRBD1. Losses at the gene ends were 5 bases for V and 10 bases for J; bases not matched to a gene: 15. In germline, CDR1 is MDHEN, CDR2 SYDVKM. The CDR3 sequence is 15 residues long. The CDR3, as DNA: TGTGCCAGCAGTCAGGACAGGGTACTGGGTGTAGGAGCTTTCTTT. As protein: CASSQDRVLGVGAFF. The entire variable domain, with the rest obtained from reference TRBV28 and TRBJ1-1, is as follows: DVKVTQSSRYLVKRTGEKVFLECVQDMDHENMFWYRQDPGLGLRLIYFSYDVKMKEKGDIPEGYSVSREKKERFSLILESASTNQTSMYLCASSQDRVLGVGAFFGQGTRLTVV.

In its sample, this clone was seen a few times. Other DNA sequences of this sample code for an identical CDR3. The V gene is TRBV4-1, the J gene TRBJ1-2; TRBD1 might be the D (5 bases). The V and J ends lost 5 bases and 0 bases respectively, with 16 bases between them. The V gene's germline CDR1 is MGHRA and CDR2 YSYEKL. This CDR3 spans 16 amino acids. The CDR3 loop is CASSTFLGVSNYGYTF. The CDR3 bases are TGCGCCAGCAGCACCTTCCTGGGGGTTTCTAACTATGGCTACACCTTC.

The CDR3 loop reads CASSLMGQTDEAFF. The CDR3 coding sequence is TGTGCCAGCAGCTTAATGGGACAAACCGATGAAGCTTTCTTT. The V call is TRBV7-3, the J call TRBJ1-1, with D possibly matching TRBD1 (6 bases). From germline, CDR1 is SGHTA and CDR2 FQGTGA. V lost 1 base, J lost 7 bases, and 13 bases lay in between. The CDR3 sequence is 14 residues long.

The chain links TRBV15 to TRBJ2-1; D unclear. V was trimmed by 3 bases and J by 8 bases, leaving 20 bases between them. Germline lookup yields CDR1 LNHNV and CDR2 YYDKDF (reference sequence). This CDR3 comprises 16 residues. The DNA for the CDR3 is TGTGCCACCAGCAGGGAGAGTCAGGTAGCTGGGGATGAGCAGTTCTTC. Residues: CATSRESQVAGDEQFF.

This clone showed up just once. V and J are TRBV15 and TRBJ1-2; D remains unclear. V lost 4 bases, J lost 2 bases, and 20 bases lay in between. Germline assignment: CDR1 LNHNV and CDR2 YYDKDF (reference sequence). The CDR3 contains 17 residues. Written as DNA, the CDR3 is TGTGCCACCAGCAAATCAAAGGAACCGGGAGGAAACTATGGCTACACCTTC. Its protein is CATSKSKEPGGNYGYTF.

The V and J genes are TRBV9 and TRBJ1-1, with D possibly matching TRBD1 (5 bases). The CDR3 extends over 13 amino acids. Germline V gene data show CDR1 as SGDLS and CDR2 as YYNGEE. V was trimmed by 4 bases and J by 4 bases, leaving 11 bases between them. CDR3 protein: CASSQGSSTEAFF. In nucleotides, the CDR3 is TGTGCCAGCAGCCAGGGTTCCAGCACTGAAGCTTTCTTT.

V gene TRBV6-6 combines with J gene TRBJ1-3; unclear D gene. The length of the CDR3 is 14 residues. Germline V gene data show CDR1 as MNHNY and CDR2 as SVGAGI (reference sequence). V dropped 10 bases and J dropped 3 bases, with 16 bases sitting between them. The CDR3 sequence is CAMSRGAGGNTIYF. CDR3 in DNA: TGTGCCATGAGTCGGGGAGCGGGTGGAAACACCATATATTTT.

J is TRBJ1-2 and V is TRBV2; tentative D call: TRBD1 (5 bases). V lost 4 bases to trimming and J lost 0 bases, with 18 bases between them. The germline V gene encodes CDR1 SNHLY and CDR2 FYNNEI. The CDR3 covers 17 residues. CDR3 nucleotide sequence: TGTGCCAGCAGTGGCCCGGGGACGGCGAAAGCTAACTATGGCTACACCTTC. Residues: CASSGPGTAKANYGYTF.

J is TRBJ2-3 and V is TRBV7-2; either TRBD1 or TRBD2 may fit D (6 bases each). Germline CDR1 is SGHTA and CDR2 is FQGNSA. This CDR3 spans 17 amino acids. Trimming cost V 5 bases and J 8 bases, with 26 bases left between them. The CDR3 here is CASSREGLGGGPGTQYF. The CDR3 nucleotides read TGTGCCAGCAGCAGAGAGGGTCTAGGAGGGGGTCCTGGTACGCAGTATTTT.

J is TRBJ2-1 and V is TRBV7-3; D ambiguous. V was clipped by 0 bases and J by 6 bases, with 3 bases between them. Germline V lookup: CDR1 SGHTA, CDR2 FQGTGA. The CDR3 spans 12 residues. The CDR3 DNA reads TGTGCCAGCAGCTTAACTGGCAATGAGCAGTTCTTC. This sequence encodes CASSLTGNEQFF.

The count of this clone is one. This chain links TRBV10-1 with TRBJ1-6; D gene ambiguous. V was pared by 4 bases and J by 7 bases, with 8 bases between. This CDR3 is built from 13 residues. CDR1 and CDR2 from the germline V gene are WNHNN and SYGVQD (reference sequence). CDR3 bases: TGCGCCAGCAGTGTGGGTTGGAATTCACCCCTCCACTTT. Residues: CASSVGWNSPLHF.

CDR3 in amino acids: CASSQSSGGHLYEQYF. The CDR3 DNA sequence: TGTGCCAGCAGCCAGAGTAGCGGGGGCCACTTATACGAGCAGTACTTC. The chain uses TRBV7-8 and TRBJ2-7; 9 bases map to TRBD2. The ends lost 5 bases at V and 4 bases at J; junction bases unmatched: 12. The CDR3 is 16 amino acids. Germline lookup yields CDR1 SGHVS and CDR2 FQNEAQ.

The chain recombines TRBV4-1 with TRBJ1-1, with 7 bases fitting TRBD1. Germline CDR1 and CDR2: MGHRA and YSYEKL. This CDR3 contains 21 residues. V lost 2 bases, J lost 2 bases, and 23 bases stayed unmatched. CDR3 coding DNA: TGCGCCAGCAGCCAATACCGACAGGGTGGAGGGTCACCGCGGTCAAACACTGAAGCTTTCTTT. It is translated as CASSQYRQGGGSPRSNTEAFF.

The chain is built from TRBV14 and TRBJ1-5; the D is unclear. With 2 bases removed from V and 7 bases from J, the gap between germline ends came to 9 bases. Germline values: CDR1 SGHDN, CDR2 FVKESK. This CDR3 contains 13 residues. CDR3 loop: CASSQNMQQPQHF. As DNA, the CDR3 is TGTGCCAGCAGCCAAAATATGCAACAGCCCCAGCATTTT. Looking up the rest from reference TRBV14 and TRBJ1-5 gives the full variable domain: EAGVTQFPSHSVIEKGQTVTLRCDPISGHDNLYWYRRVMGKEIKFLLHFVKESKQDESGMPNNRFLAERTGGTYSTLKVQPAELEDSGVYFCASSQNMQQPQHFGDGTRLSIL.

The V gene is TRBV10-1, the J gene TRBJ1-2; TRBD1 aligns across 8 bases. This CDR3 has 13 residues. After removal of 6 bases from V and 3 bases from J, the junction contained 3 bases not matched to a gene. CDR1 and CDR2 from the germline V gene are WNHNN and SYGVQD (reference sequence). The CDR3 region has the DNA TGCGCCAGCAGAGAGACAGGGGACTATGGCTACACCTTC. Translating it yields CASRETGDYGYTF.